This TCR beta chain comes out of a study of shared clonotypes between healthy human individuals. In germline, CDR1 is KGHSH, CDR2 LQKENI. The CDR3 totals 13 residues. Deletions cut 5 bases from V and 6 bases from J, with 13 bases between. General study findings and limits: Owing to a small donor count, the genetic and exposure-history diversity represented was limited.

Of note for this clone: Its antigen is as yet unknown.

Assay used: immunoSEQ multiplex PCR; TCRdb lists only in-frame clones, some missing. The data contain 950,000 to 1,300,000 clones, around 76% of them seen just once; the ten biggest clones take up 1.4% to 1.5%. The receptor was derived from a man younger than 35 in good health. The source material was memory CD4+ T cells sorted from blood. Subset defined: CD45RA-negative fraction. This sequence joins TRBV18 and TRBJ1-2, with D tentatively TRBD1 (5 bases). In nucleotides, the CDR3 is TGTGCCAGCTCATTCACGGGGACGGATGGCTACACCTTC. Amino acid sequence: CASSFTGTDGYTF.